This passage covers 5 T cell receptor beta chains from one sample sequenced in a study of blood T cells in healthy people across ages. Alongside a J-beta primer mix, a sample-barcoded 5' primer served in a second PCR lasting roughly 6 to 11 cycles. Each CDR3 protein gets one entry after TCRdb re-called the 5' RACE reads with MiXCR. The profile shows approximately 1.5 million distinct CDR3 sequences, about 35% of them singletons. Sequenced sample: blood. Every receptor here comes from a woman aged 30 to 39 in good health.

In its sample, this clonotype was seen a few times. It may be a read error: a sequence one base away is much more abundant. The CDR3 nucleotides read TGCGCCGGCAGCCCGCCGGGACTAGACTACGAGCAGTACTTC. Its protein product is CAGSPPGLDYEQYF. This chain joins TRBV4-1 and TRBJ2-7; 8 bases are a match to TRBD2. Germline values: CDR1 MGHRA, CDR2 YSYEKL. The CDR3 is made up of 14 amino acids.

This chain uses TRBV5-5 with TRBJ2-7; 7 bases match TRBD2. In germline, CDR1 is SGHKS, CDR2 YYEKEE (reference sequence). The CDR3 sequence is 16 residues long. The V segment lost 4 bases and the J segment 3 bases; nucleotides outside the gene matches: 13. The CDR3 DNA is TGTGCCAGCAGCCCGCGGGGAGCGGGGATCTACTACGAGCAGTACTTC. As protein: CASSPRGAGIYYEQYF. The full variable domain, its missing parts supplied by reference TRBV5-5 and TRBJ2-7, is DAGVTQSPTHLIKTRGQQVTLRCSPISGHKSVSWYQQVLGQGPQFIFQYYEKEERGRGNFPDRFSARQFPNYSSELNVNALLLGDSALYLCASSPRGAGIYYEQYFGPGTRLTVT.

This clonotype came up many times. V usage is TRBV12-3 or TRBV12-4 and J usage is TRBJ2-5; D remains unclear. Trimming removed 5 bases from V and 1 base from J, with 8 bases in between. This CDR3 region has 13 residues. As DNA, the CDR3 is TGTGCCAGCAGTGAGCGTACCCAAGAGACCCAGTACTTC. It encodes CASSERTQETQYF.

This clonotype was observed a handful of times. V and J are TRBV2 and TRBJ1-2; D unresolved. Trimming took 1 base from V and 4 from J, leaving 10 bases between them. This CDR3 is built from 14 residues. From germline, CDR1 is SNHLY and CDR2 FYNNEI. This CDR3 reads CASSEVGNPYGYTF. CDR3 DNA sequence: TGTGCCAGCAGTGAAGTAGGGAACCCCTATGGCTACACCTTC.

The CDR3 coding sequence is TGCGCCAGCAGCTTGGCTCCAGTGAACACTGAAGCTTTCTTT. Translation gives CASSLAPVNTEAFF. The chain is built from TRBV5-1 and TRBJ1-1; D call uncertain. V lost 0 bases and J 0 bases, leaving 6 bases between the germline ends. Germline V gives CDR1 SGHRS, CDR2 YFSETQ. The CDR3 has 14 amino acids.